These 7 T cell receptor beta chains originate from one sample sequenced in a study of patients and donors after allogeneic stem cell transplantation. TCRdb itself ran the RT-PCR reads through MiXCR, one entry per CDR3 protein. Of about 200,000 distinct CDR3 sequences listed, about 37% are singletons. The sequenced sample consisted of blood, either unsorted or a sorted T cell fraction (not recorded which). The receptors derive from a human donor who was either an allogeneic HSCT recipient or a stem cell or donor lymphocyte infusion donor (not recorded which). It is not recorded whose cells these are; they may come from a transplant donor.

CDR3 nucleotide sequence: TGTGCCAGCACCCCGACAGGGCAGGGTGAAGCTTTCTTT. Protein product: CASTPTGQGEAFF. The rearrangement uses TRBV25-1 and TRBJ1-1, with TRBD1 matching 7 bases. V lost 7 bases, J lost 7 bases, and 9 bases stayed unmatched. Germline V lookup: CDR1 MGHDK, CDR2 SYGVNS. The CDR3 is 13 amino acids.

The chain couples TRBV10-3 to TRBJ2-4; 7 nucleotides match TRBD1. The CDR3 extends over 15 amino acids. The trim removed 0 bases at V and 5 bases at J, leaving 4 bases unmatched. The V gene's germline CDR1 is ENHRY and CDR2 SYGVKD. CDR3 amino acids: CAISESEGGQNIQYF. In DNA form, the CDR3 reads TGTGCCATCAGTGAGTCGGAAGGGGGCCAAAACATTCAGTACTTC.

The chain is built from TRBV7-9 and TRBJ1-5; D is perhaps TRBD1 (5 bases). Germline lookup yields CDR1 SEHNR and CDR2 FQNEAQ (reference sequence). Between the trimmed V and J ends, which lost 5 bases and 5 bases, there was a span of 16 bases. The CDR3 covers 15 residues. The CDR3 nucleotides are TGTGCCAGCAGCCCCGGGCTGGCAGGGCATCAGCCCCAGCATTTT. This sequence encodes CASSPGLAGHQPQHF.

This chain joins TRBV4-1 and TRBJ1-6; 9 bases align to TRBD1. There are 15 residues in the CDR3. Germline CDR1 reads MGHRA; CDR2 reads YSYEKL. The junction had 3 bases not matched to a gene; V was cut back by 0 bases and J by 9 bases. Written as DNA, the CDR3 is TGCGCCAGCAGCCAAGAGGGGACAGGGATTTCACCCCTCCACTTT. Translated, it gives CASSQEGTGISPLHF.

The chain couples TRBV30 to TRBJ1-2; D possibly corresponds to TRBD1 (5 bases). CDR3 length equals 11 residues. V lost 3 bases to trimming and J lost 8 bases, with 10 bases between them. Germline CDR1 and CDR2: GTSNPN and SVGIG (reference sequence). CDR3 loop: CAWRAGDGYTF. CDR3 bases: TGTGCCTGGAGAGCGGGGGACGGCTACACCTTC.

J is TRBJ1-3 and V is TRBV12-3 or TRBV12-4; D gene unclear. V was pared by 2 bases and J by 0 bases, with 5 bases between. The CDR3 contains 14 residues. CDR3 region: CASSLLSSGNTIYF. The DNA for the CDR3 is TGTGCCAGCAGTTTACTGAGCTCTGGAAACACCATATATTTT.

A few counts support this clonotype. This rearrangement joins TRBV25-1 to TRBJ2-1; 7 bases line up with TRBD1. The junction had 7 bases not matched to a gene; V was cut back by 1 base and J by 4 bases. The CDR3 extends over 16 amino acids. Germline V gene lookup returns CDR1 MGHDK and CDR2 SYGVNS. CDR3 sequence reads: CASSEWGTEIYNEQFF. The CDR3 DNA sequence: TGTGCCAGCAGTGAATGGGGGACAGAGATTTACAATGAGCAGTTCTTC.